This T cell receptor (beta chain) was documented in a study of somatic mutations in cytotoxic T cells in rheumatoid arthritis. Study at large: The researchers flow-sorted some T-cell populations stained with V beta antibodies and got nearly 100% purity, and these included V beta1+ cells sequenced for TCRB.

Study-wide results and caveats: Some patients, about an eighth of the roughly 65, had a largest CD8+ clone that exceeded 20% of CD8+ cells.

This clone was seen a handful of times. What it binds is not known. Controls that were healthy consisted of blood donors whose median age was approximately 60 years (range about 20-80), with less than 60% female. Assay used: immunoSEQ multiplex PCR; TCRdb lists only in-frame clones, some missing. The table includes 8,000 to 13,000 clones, about four fifths detected once. Sequenced: CD8+ T cells sorted from blood. The sequence was obtained from a woman in her 50s in good health.

The CDR3 DNA reads TGTGCCAGCAGTTACGAACAGGGGAGGGAGACCCAGTACTTC. Its translation is CASSYEQGRETQYF. This chain joins TRBV6-6 and TRBJ2-5, with a weak D call TRBD1 (7 bases). The germline CDR1 and CDR2 sequences are MNHNY and SVGAGI (reference sequence). The CDR3 is 14 amino acids. V was shortened by 2 bases and J by 5 bases, with 12 bases between the two germline ends.